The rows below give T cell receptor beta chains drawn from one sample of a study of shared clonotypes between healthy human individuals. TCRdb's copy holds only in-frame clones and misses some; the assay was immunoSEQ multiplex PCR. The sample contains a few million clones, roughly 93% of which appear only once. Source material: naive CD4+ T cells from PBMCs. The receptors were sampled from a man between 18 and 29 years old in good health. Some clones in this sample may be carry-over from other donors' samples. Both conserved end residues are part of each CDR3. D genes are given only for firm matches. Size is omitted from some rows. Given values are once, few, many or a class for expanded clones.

cdr3_aa: CASSPRAGGQETQYF; cdr3_nt: TGTGCCAGCTCACCAAGGGCGGGAGGCCAAGAGACCCAGTACTTC; clone_size: NA; j_call: TRBJ2-5; d_call: TRBD2; v_call: TRBV18
cdr3_aa: CASSSRPGSGSSETQYF; cdr3_nt: TGTGCCAGCAGCTCCAGGCCGGGTAGCGGGAGTTCGGAGACCCAGTACTTC; clone_size: NA; j_call: TRBJ2-5; d_call: TRBD2; v_call: TRBV7-6
cdr3_aa: CSVQRRQANTEAFF; cdr3_nt: TGCAGCGTTCAACGGAGGCAGGCGAACACTGAAGCTTTCTTT; clone_size: NA; j_call: TRBJ1-1; d_call: NA; v_call: TRBV29-1
cdr3_aa: CASKGQGTSQPQHF; cdr3_nt: TGTGCCAGCAAGGGACAGGGCACGTCTCAGCCCCAGCATTTT; clone_size: NA; j_call: TRBJ1-5; d_call: TRBD1; v_call: TRBV6-1
cdr3_aa: CASSYLQSAAMTQYF; cdr3_nt: TGTGCCAGCAGTTACCTACAGAGCGCAGCCATGACCCAGTACTTC; clone_size: NA; j_call: TRBJ2-5; d_call: NA; v_call: TRBV6-5
cdr3_aa: CASSLGIGQPQHF; cdr3_nt: TGTGCCAGCAGCTTAGGGATAGGTCAGCCCCAGCATTTT; clone_size: once; j_call: TRBJ1-5; d_call: NA; v_call: TRBV7-9
cdr3_aa: CASSSGGFNTEAFF; cdr3_nt: TGTGCCAGCAGTTCGGGGGGTTTTAACACTGAAGCTTTCTTT; clone_size: NA; j_call: TRBJ1-1; d_call: NA; v_call: TRBV6-5
cdr3_aa: CASRGLSYGYTF; cdr3_nt: TGTGCCAGCAGGGGGCTTAGCTATGGCTACACCTTC; clone_size: NA; j_call: TRBJ1-2; d_call: NA; v_call: TRBV27
cdr3_aa: CASSQDPGASTDTQYF; cdr3_nt: TGCGCCAGCAGCCAAGATCCGGGGGCTAGCACAGATACGCAGTATTTT; clone_size: NA; j_call: TRBJ2-3; d_call: NA; v_call: TRBV4-3
cdr3_aa: CASSDYYTEAFF; cdr3_nt: TGCGCCAGCAGTGATTATTACACTGAAGCTTTCTTT; clone_size: few; j_call: TRBJ1-1; d_call: NA; v_call: TRBV10-2
cdr3_aa: CSVDYWRDGYTF; cdr3_nt: TGCAGCGTTGATTACTGGCGGGATGGCTACACCTTC; clone_size: NA; j_call: TRBJ1-2; d_call: NA; v_call: TRBV29-1
cdr3_aa: CASSLGQGFSGNTIYF; cdr3_nt: TGCGCCAGCAGCTTAGGACAGGGTTTCTCTGGAAACACCATATATTTT; clone_size: NA; j_call: TRBJ1-3; d_call: TRBD1; v_call: TRBV5-1
cdr3_aa: CASSPPGQGRNTEAFF; cdr3_nt: TGTGCCAGCAGCCCCCCTGGGCAGGGGAGGAACACTGAAGCTTTCTTT; clone_size: NA; j_call: TRBJ1-1; d_call: NA; v_call: TRBV28
cdr3_aa: CASSPGTSGITEQYF; cdr3_nt: TGTGCCAGCAGCCCCGGGACTAGCGGGATCACCGAGCAGTACTTC; clone_size: once; j_call: TRBJ2-7; d_call: TRBD2; v_call: TRBV6-6
cdr3_aa: CASGGASGNEQFF; cdr3_nt: TGTGCCAGCGGAGGCGCATCGGGGAATGAGCAGTTCTTC; clone_size: NA; j_call: TRBJ2-1; d_call: NA; v_call: TRBV28
cdr3_aa: CASSFSGTVAKNIQYF; cdr3_nt: TGTGCCAGCAGCTTTTCCGGGACAGTAGCCAAAAACATTCAGTACTTC; clone_size: once; j_call: TRBJ2-4; d_call: TRBD1; v_call: TRBV7-2
cdr3_aa: CSSSGIDEQYF; cdr3_nt: TGCAGCTCGTCCGGGATTGACGAGCAGTACTTC; clone_size: NA; j_call: TRBJ2-7; d_call: NA; v_call: TRBV20-1
cdr3_aa: CASSPSTGPYGYTF; cdr3_nt: TGTGCCAGCTCACCATCGACAGGGCCCTATGGCTACACCTTC; clone_size: NA; j_call: TRBJ1-2; d_call: TRBD1; v_call: TRBV18
cdr3_aa: CASSSRTGDNGAFF; cdr3_nt: TGTGCCAGCAGTTCCCGGACCGGGGACAACGGGGCTTTCTTT; clone_size: few; j_call: TRBJ1-1; d_call: NA; v_call: TRBV28
cdr3_aa: CASSSTTAPGYEQYF; cdr3_nt: TGCGCCAGCAGCTCGACGACGGCCCCTGGCTACGAGCAGTACTTC; clone_size: NA; j_call: TRBJ2-7; d_call: NA; v_call: TRBV5-1
cdr3_aa: CASSLGSAENTGELFF; cdr3_nt: TGTGCCAGCAGCTTAGGATCCGCGGAAAACACCGGGGAGCTGTTTTTT; clone_size: NA; j_call: TRBJ2-2; d_call: NA; v_call: TRBV7-7
cdr3_aa: CASKGENTGELFF; cdr3_nt: TGTGCCAGTAAAGGGGAGAACACCGGGGAGCTGTTTTTT; clone_size: NA; j_call: TRBJ2-2; d_call: NA; v_call: TRBV19
cdr3_aa: CASSLALGSGGQYF; cdr3_nt: TGTGCCAGCAGCTTAGCGCTTGGGAGTGGAGGGCAGTACTTC; clone_size: once; j_call: TRBJ2-7; d_call: NA; v_call: TRBV7-9
cdr3_aa: CSVDGGSSYNEQFF; cdr3_nt: TGCAGCGTTGATGGTGGGAGCTCCTACAATGAGCAGTTCTTC; clone_size: NA; j_call: TRBJ2-1; d_call: NA; v_call: TRBV29-1
cdr3_aa: CAWNWQGTEKLFF; cdr3_nt: TGTGCCTGGAATTGGCAGGGCACAGAAAAACTGTTTTTT; clone_size: NA; j_call: TRBJ1-4; d_call: NA; v_call: TRBV30
cdr3_aa: CAWSTQTGTYAEAFF; cdr3_nt: TGTGCCTGGAGTACGCAGACAGGGACCTATGCTGAAGCTTTCTTT; clone_size: NA; j_call: TRBJ1-1; d_call: TRBD1; v_call: TRBV30
cdr3_aa: CASSVTSGIGDTQYF; cdr3_nt: TGTGCCAGCAGCGTGACTAGCGGGATAGGAGATACGCAGTATTTT; clone_size: NA; j_call: TRBJ2-3; d_call: TRBD2; v_call: TRBV7-9
cdr3_aa: CASSLFRPPYNEQFF; cdr3_nt: TGTGCCAGCAGTTTATTTCGCCCCCCCTACAATGAGCAGTTCTTC; clone_size: once; j_call: TRBJ2-1; d_call: NA; v_call: TRBV27
cdr3_aa: CASSLGAGPQETQYF; cdr3_nt: TGTGCCAGCAGCTTAGGCGCCGGCCCCCAAGAGACCCAGTACTTC; clone_size: NA; j_call: TRBJ2-5; d_call: NA; v_call: TRBV7-8
cdr3_aa: CSVEIPRGGRGYTF; cdr3_nt: TGCAGCGTTGAAATCCCCAGGGGGGGACGTGGCTACACCTTC; clone_size: NA; j_call: TRBJ1-2; d_call: TRBD1; v_call: TRBV29-1
cdr3_aa: CASSLRQIFYGYTF; cdr3_nt: TGTGCCAGCAGTTTACGACAGATTTTTTATGGCTACACCTTC; clone_size: NA; j_call: TRBJ1-2; d_call: NA; v_call: TRBV28
cdr3_aa: CACSEGGRVAFF; cdr3_nt: TGTGCCTGCAGTGAGGGGGGGAGAGTAGCTTTCTTT; clone_size: NA; j_call: TRBJ1-1; d_call: NA; v_call: TRBV25-1
cdr3_aa: CASSHLRTVQETQYF; cdr3_nt: TGTGCCAGCAGCCACCTTCGGACGGTGCAAGAGACCCAGTACTTC; clone_size: NA; j_call: TRBJ2-5; d_call: NA; v_call: TRBV11-3
cdr3_aa: CAWSVQQYQPQHF; cdr3_nt: TGTGCCTGGAGTGTACAACAGTATCAGCCCCAGCATTTT; clone_size: NA; j_call: TRBJ1-5; d_call: NA; v_call: TRBV30
cdr3_aa: CASSLRGPGNTIYF; cdr3_nt: TGTGCCAGCAGCTTACGGGGGCCTGGAAACACCATATATTTT; clone_size: NA; j_call: TRBJ1-3; d_call: NA; v_call: TRBV7-8